The present T cell receptor (beta chain) was sequenced within a study of T-cell reconstitution after alpha-beta-depleted transplantation in children. As concerns this clonotype: Its cognate antigen is unknown.

V lost 0 bases, J lost 6 bases, and 13 bases lay in between. CDR1 and CDR2 (germline): SGHRS, YFSETQ. The CDR3 loop spans 15 amino acids. The TCRbeta library incorporated unique molecular identifiers. TCRdb called the PCR reads again in MiXCR, with one record for every CDR3 protein. The data show 500,000 or so distinct CDR3 sequences, about 10% seen once. Broader study findings: At one year after transplant, newly produced T cells mostly accounted for T-cell counts and diversity. Elevated TCRbeta diversity at day 60 was traced, in some patients, to surviving recipient T cells and thymic progenitors. About two months after transplant, alpha-beta T cells reportedly came from several hundred expanded graft clones.

The chain is built from TRBV5-1 and TRBJ2-1; a possible D gene is TRBD2 (6 bases). Sequenced here: PBMCs, mostly from graft donor cells, sampled 180 days after TCRalphabeta/CD19-depleted stem cell transplant. The receptor was derived from a female patient aged 2-15 years who had a stem cell transplant for aplastic anemia, so the T cells may come from the graft donor. The chain's CDR3 is CASSLELARSNEQFF. CDR3 nucleotide sequence: TGCGCCAGCAGCTTGGAGCTAGCGAGAAGCAATGAGCAGTTCTTC.